In this sample, the clone carrying this T cell receptor (beta chain) turned up a few times. Its matching antigen is unknown. This specimen belongs to a study of cytomegalovirus exposure and HLA in healthy donors. Background on the study: Earlier, 150 million to 200 million T cells were analyzed, and some 120 million unique TCR beta sequences were found among them. HLA-typed donors were the source of about 85 million unique TCRs held in an early data release.

Germline CDR1 is SGDLS and CDR2 is YYNGEE. The CDR3 has 14 residues. V gave up 4 bases and J gave up 7 bases, with 12 bases separating them. With 60 Vbeta and 13 Jbeta primers, the PCR was carried out. TCRdb keeps only in-frame clones here, not all; method: immunoSEQ multiplex PCR. The sample includes about 180,000 clones, 77% of them seen just once. Study observations and caveats: Common viral pathogens seemed to be connected with several of the most significant clusters, according to a later analysis. Some V segments, TRBV6-2 and TRBV6-3 among them, were indistinguishable and were therefore excluded.

V gene TRBV9 combines with J gene TRBJ1-6, with D maybe TRBD1 (5 bases). The receptor was isolated from a man aged 18 to 30 in good health and CMV-seronegative. Sequencing was done on a sample of PBMCs. The CDR3 is CASSRGESNSPLHF. CDR3 DNA sequence: TGTGCCAGCAGCAGGGGCGAATCGAATTCACCCCTCCACTTT.